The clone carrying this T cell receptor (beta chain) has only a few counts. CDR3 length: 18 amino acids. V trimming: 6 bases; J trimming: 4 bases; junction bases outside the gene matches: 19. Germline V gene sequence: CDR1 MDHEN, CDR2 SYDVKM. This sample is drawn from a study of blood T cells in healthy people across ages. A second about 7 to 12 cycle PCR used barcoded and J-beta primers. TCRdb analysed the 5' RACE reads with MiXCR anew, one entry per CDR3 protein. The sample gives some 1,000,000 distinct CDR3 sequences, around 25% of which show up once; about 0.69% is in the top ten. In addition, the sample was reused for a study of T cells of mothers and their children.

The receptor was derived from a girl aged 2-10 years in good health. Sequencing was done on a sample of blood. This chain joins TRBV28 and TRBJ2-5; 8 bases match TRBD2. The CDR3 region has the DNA TGTGCCAGCAGCCCCAGGGAGGTAGCGGGGTTTTCAGGAGAGACCCAGTACTTC. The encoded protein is CASSPREVAGFSGETQYF.